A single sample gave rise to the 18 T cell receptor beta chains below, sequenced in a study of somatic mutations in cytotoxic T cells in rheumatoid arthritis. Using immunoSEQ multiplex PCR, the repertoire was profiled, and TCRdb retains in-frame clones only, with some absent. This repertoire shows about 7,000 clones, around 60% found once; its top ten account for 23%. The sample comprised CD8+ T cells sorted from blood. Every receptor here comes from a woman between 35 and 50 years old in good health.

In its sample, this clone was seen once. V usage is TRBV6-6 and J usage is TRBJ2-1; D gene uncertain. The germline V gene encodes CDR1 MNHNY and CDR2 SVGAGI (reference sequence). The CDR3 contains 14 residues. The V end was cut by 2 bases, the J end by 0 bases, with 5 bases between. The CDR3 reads CASSYLSSYNEQFF. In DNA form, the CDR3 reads TGTGCCAGCAGTTACCTGAGCTCCTACAATGAGCAGTTCTTC.

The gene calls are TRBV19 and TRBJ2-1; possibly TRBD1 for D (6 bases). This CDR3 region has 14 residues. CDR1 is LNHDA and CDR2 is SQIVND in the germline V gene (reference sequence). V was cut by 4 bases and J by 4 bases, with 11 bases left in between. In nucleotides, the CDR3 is TGTGCCAGTAGTACGATCACAGGGTACAATGAGCAGTTCTTC. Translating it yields CASSTITGYNEQFF.

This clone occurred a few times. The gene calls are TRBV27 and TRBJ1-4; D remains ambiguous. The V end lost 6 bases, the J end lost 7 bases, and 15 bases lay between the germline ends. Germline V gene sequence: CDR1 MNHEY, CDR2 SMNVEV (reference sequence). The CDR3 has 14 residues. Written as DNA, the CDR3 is TGTGCCAGCAGAGGGTTGGGAGGTGGTGAAAAACTGTTTTTT. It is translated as CASRGLGGGEKLFF.

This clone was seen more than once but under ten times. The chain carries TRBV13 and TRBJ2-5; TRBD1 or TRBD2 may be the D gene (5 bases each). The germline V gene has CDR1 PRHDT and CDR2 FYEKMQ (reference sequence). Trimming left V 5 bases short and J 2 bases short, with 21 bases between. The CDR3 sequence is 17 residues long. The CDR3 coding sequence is TGTGCCAGCAGCCTGAGGGGCGCGGTAGGGCAACAAGAGACCCAGTACTTC. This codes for CASSLRGAVGQQETQYF.

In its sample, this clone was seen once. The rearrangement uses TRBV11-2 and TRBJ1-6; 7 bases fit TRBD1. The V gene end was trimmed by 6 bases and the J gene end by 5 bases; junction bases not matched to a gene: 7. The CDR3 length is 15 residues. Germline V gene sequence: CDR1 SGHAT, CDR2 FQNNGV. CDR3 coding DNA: TGTGCCAGCAGAGTCGGGACAGAGAATAATTCACCCCTCCACTTT. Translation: CASRVGTENNSPLHF.

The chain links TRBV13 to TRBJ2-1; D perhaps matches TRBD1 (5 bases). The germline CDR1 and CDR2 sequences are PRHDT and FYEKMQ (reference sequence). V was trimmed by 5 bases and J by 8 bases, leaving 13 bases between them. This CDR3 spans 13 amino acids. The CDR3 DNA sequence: TGTGCCAGCAGCGCCCTGAAGGGGTATGAGCAGTTCTTC. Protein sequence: CASSALKGYEQFF.

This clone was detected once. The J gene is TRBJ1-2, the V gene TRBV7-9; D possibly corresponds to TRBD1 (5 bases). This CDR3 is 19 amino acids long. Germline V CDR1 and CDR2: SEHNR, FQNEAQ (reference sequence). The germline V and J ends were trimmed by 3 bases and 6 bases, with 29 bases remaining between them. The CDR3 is CASSFQGTGGLPGFDGYTF. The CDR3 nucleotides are TGTGCCAGCAGCTTCCAAGGGACCGGGGGACTCCCGGGGTTCGATGGCTACACCTTC. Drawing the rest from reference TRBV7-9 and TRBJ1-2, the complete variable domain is DTGVSQNPRHKITKRGQNVTFRCDPISEHNRLYWYRQTLGQGPEFLTYFQNEAQLEKSRLLSDRFSAERPKGSFSTLEIQRTEQGDSAMYLCASSFQGTGGLPGFDGYTFGSGTRLTVV.

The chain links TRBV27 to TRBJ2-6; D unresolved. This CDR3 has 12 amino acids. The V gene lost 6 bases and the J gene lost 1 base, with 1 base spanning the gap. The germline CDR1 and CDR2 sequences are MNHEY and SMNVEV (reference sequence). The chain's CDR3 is CASRSGANVLTF. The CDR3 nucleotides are TGTGCCAGCAGGTCTGGGGCCAACGTCCTGACTTTC.

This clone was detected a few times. The CDR3 region has the DNA TGTGCCAGCAGTTATGGGGCAATGAACGAGCAGTACTTC. As protein: CASSYGAMNEQYF. The chain joins TRBV6-5 to TRBJ2-7, with D maybe TRBD1 (5 bases). This CDR3 has 13 amino acids. Looked up from germline, CDR1 is MNHEY and CDR2 is SVGAGI. The germline V and J ends were trimmed by 3 bases and 5 bases, with 11 bases remaining between them.

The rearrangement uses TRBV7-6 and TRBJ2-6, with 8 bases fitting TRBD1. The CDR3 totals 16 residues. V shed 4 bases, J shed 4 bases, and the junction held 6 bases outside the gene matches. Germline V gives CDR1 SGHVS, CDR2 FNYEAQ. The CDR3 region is CASSSDREWGANVLTF. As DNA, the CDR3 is TGTGCCAGCAGCTCGGACAGGGAGTGGGGGGCCAACGTCCTGACTTTC. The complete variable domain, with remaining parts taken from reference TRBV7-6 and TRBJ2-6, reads GAGVSQSPRYKVTKRGQDVALRCDPISGHVSLYWYRQALGQGPEFLTYFNYEAQQDKSGLPNDRFSAERPEGSISTLTIQRTEQRDSAMYRCASSSDREWGANVLTFGAGSRLTVL.

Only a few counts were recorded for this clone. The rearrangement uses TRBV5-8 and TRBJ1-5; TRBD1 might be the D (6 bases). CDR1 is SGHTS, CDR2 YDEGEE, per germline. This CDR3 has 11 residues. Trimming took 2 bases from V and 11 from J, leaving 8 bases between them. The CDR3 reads CASSFGGTQHF. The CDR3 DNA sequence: TGTGCCAGCAGCTTTGGGGGCACCCAGCATTTT.

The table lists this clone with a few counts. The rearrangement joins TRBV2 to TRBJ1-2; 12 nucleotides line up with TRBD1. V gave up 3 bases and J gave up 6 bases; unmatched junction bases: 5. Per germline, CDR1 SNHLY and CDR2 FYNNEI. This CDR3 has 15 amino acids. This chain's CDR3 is CASSESGTGGDGYTF. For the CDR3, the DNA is TGTGCCAGCAGTGAGTCAGGGACAGGGGGCGATGGCTACACCTTC.

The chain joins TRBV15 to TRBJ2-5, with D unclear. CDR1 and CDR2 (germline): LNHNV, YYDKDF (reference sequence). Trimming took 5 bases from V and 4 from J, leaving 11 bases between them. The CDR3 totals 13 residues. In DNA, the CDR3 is TGTGCCACCAGCCCAGAGGTAGTAGAGACCCAGTACTTC. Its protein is CATSPEVVETQYF. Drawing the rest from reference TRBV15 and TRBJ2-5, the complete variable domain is DAMVIQNPRYQVTQFGKPVTLSCSQTLNHNVMYWYQQKSSQAPKLLFHYYDKDFNNEADTPDNFQSRRPNTSFCFLDIRSPGLGDTAMYLCATSPEVVETQYFGPGTRLLVL.

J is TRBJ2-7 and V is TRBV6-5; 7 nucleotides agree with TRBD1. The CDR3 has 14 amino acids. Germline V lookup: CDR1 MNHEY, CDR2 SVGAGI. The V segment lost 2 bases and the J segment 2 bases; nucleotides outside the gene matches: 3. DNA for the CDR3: TGTGCCAGCAGTTACGGTCAGGGGGCCTACGAGCAGTACTTC. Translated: CASSYGQGAYEQYF.

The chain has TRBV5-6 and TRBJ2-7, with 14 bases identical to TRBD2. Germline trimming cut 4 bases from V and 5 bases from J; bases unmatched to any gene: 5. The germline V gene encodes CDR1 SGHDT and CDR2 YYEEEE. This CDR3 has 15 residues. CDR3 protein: CASSPGTSGRHEQYF. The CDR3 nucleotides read TGTGCCAGCAGCCCGGGGACTAGCGGGAGACACGAGCAGTACTTC.

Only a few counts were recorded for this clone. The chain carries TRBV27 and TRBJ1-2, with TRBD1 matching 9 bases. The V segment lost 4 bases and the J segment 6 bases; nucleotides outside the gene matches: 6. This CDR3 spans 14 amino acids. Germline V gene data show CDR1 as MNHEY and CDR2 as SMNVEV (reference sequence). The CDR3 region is CASSSPGTGNGYTF. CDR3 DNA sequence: TGTGCCAGCAGTTCCCCTGGGACAGGGAATGGCTACACCTTC.

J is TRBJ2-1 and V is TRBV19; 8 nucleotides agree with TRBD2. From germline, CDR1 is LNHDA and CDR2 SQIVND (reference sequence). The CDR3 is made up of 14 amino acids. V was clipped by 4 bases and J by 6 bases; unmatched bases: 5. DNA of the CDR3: TGTGCCAGTAGTAATAACGGGGGGGTCAATGAGCAGTTCTTC. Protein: CASSNNGGVNEQFF.

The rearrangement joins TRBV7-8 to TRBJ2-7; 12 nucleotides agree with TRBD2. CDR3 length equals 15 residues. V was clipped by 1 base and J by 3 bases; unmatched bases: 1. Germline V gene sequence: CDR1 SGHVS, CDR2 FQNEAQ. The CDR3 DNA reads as TGTGCCAGCAGCTTAGGACTAGCGGGAGTCTACGAGCAGTACTTC. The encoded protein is CASSLGLAGVYEQYF. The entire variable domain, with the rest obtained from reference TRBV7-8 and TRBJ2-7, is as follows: GAGVSQSPRYKVAKRGQDVALRCDPISGHVSLFWYQQALGQGPEFLTYFQNEAQLDKSGLPSDRFFAERPEGSVSTLKIQRTQQEDSAVYLCASSLGLAGVYEQYFGPGTRLTVT.